The sequence of this T cell receptor beta chain was determined in a study of cytotoxic CD8 clonotypes in ibrutinib-treated CLL. Study at large: The subjects consisted of about a dozen relapsed/refractory and approximately 15 treatment-naive individuals, with around 17 IGHV unmutated. Response was recorded as partial in some 24 patients and complete in 2; at median roughly 63 months, around 14 remained remitted and approximately twelve had progressed.

As concerns this clone: As yet, its antigen is unknown.

Libraries were prepared by immunoSEQ multiplex PCR; TCRdb keeps only in-frame clonotypes and omits some of them. Seen here are approximately 47,000 clones, 50% to 75% observed once, and the top ten hold roughly 21%. CDR1 SGHTS and CDR2 YDEGEE come from the germline V gene. J gave up 4 bases and V 3 bases, and 16 bases lay outside the gene matches. This CDR3 has 18 residues. General observations from the study: Under therapy, public clonotypes either contracted or stayed stable, and they were uncommon. Starting clonality was above that of age-matched healthy donors and tracked circulating CD8+ T-cell counts.

The starting material was PBMCs, obtained after 24 months of ibrutinib treatment. This sequence originates from a human donor with chronic lymphocytic leukemia. The chain carries TRBV5-8 and TRBJ2-7, with 10 nucleotides matching TRBD1. CDR3 sequence: CASSSRDRGRRGLYEQYF. The DNA of the CDR3 is TGTGCCAGCAGCTCCCGGGACAGGGGCCGTCGAGGACTATACGAGCAGTACTTC.